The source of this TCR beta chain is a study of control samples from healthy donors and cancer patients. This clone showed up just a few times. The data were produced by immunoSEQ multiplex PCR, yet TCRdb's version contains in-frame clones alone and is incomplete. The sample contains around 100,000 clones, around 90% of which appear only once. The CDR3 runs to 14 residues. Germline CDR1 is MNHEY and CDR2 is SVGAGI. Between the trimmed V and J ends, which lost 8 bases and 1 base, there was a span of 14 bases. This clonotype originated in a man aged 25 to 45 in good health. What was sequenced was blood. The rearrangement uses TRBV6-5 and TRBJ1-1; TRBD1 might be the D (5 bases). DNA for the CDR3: TGTGCCAGCTGGGGGACTAACAGGAACACTGAAGCTTTCTTT. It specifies CASWGTNRNTEAFF.